This TCR beta chain was retrieved from a study of response to subunit inactivated influenza vaccine (dated by TCRdb to between 2017 and 2018). Regarding the study in general: Deep quantitative T cell receptor repertoire profiling was used in the study to track responses to a trivalent subunit inactivated influenza vaccine. The paper's findings and limits, for the study overall: It was suggested by the authors that each seasonal influenza vaccination may recruit only a limited number of new T cells.

As encoded in the germline V gene, CDR1 is MGHDK while CDR2 is SYGVNS. V and J lose 6 bases and 10 bases, and a span of 7 bases separates them. From cysteine to phenylalanine, the CDR3 is 10 amino acids long. Left in the record is the CDR3 DNA by itself, 30 bases read in frame from the first base. Preparation of the library involved RT-PCR. The instrument was an Illumina HiSeq 2500. The raw public data were reprocessed by TCRdb itself: fastp quality trimming at Q25, MiXCR clonotype calling, in-frame beta chains only. Duplicate CDR3 protein sequences are folded into a single record with the most common DNA and genes. The sample table lists around 750,000 distinct CDR3 sequences, 21% of them with a count of one. The top ten constitute about 9.4% of the sample. With respect to this clonotype: The target of this receptor is not known. No per-base quality is available; no much larger clone lies one base away.

The material was PBMCs from blood, obtained 5 to 6 days after vaccination. The TCR sequence derives from a man aged 50 or older who received an inactivated influenza vaccine. Donor details come from another sample of the same person, matched by shared clones. The rearrangement combines TRBV25-1 with TRBJ2-1; no D gene is confidently identified. The DNA sequence is given as TGTGCCAGCAGGGGCAGCGAGCAGTTCTTC. Its translation reads: CASRGSEQFF.